In this sample, the clone carrying this TCR beta chain turned up many times. Its antigen is unknown. These data belong to a study of T cells in Graves' hyperthyroidism and ophthalmopathy. Points from the study as a whole: A model built on 13 V-J features separated ophthalmopathy from stable hyperthyroidism. Most clonotypes that expanded in the thyroid above 0.001 also showed up in blood.

Participants, patients aged 18 to 65, had newly diagnosed hyperthyroidism with a duration under 2 months. PBMCs were derived from roughly 10 ml fresh peripheral blood. The TCR beta CDR3 regions underwent amplification using RNA transcripts as the source. The HTBI primer set drove a first-round RT-PCR of the TCR CDR3. TCRdb itself ran the multiplex PCR reads through MiXCR, one entry per CDR3 protein. The sample lists over 700,000 distinct CDR3 sequences; roughly a sixth were seen once. CDR3 size: 14 residues. V was clipped by 4 bases and J by 5 bases; unmatched bases: 6. Per the germline V gene, CDR1 is DFQATT and CDR2 is SNEGSKA (reference sequence).

The specimen was blood. The sequence derives from a woman between 45 and 60 years old with Graves' hyperthyroidism that later progressed to Graves' ophthalmopathy. This chain joins TRBV20-1 and TRBJ2-5; 11 bases match TRBD2. Here the CDR3 reads CSATLLAGEETQYF. The CDR3 DNA reads TGCAGTGCTACGTTACTAGCGGGGGAGGAGACCCAGTACTTC.